A selection of T cell receptor beta chains follows, all from one sample in a study of T cells in Graves' hyperthyroidism and ophthalmopathy. TCRdb itself ran the multiplex PCR reads through MiXCR, one entry per CDR3 protein. The repertoire holds about 380,000 distinct CDR3 sequences, with less than 20% as singletons. Sequencing was carried out using blood. The receptors were gathered from a man younger than 35 with Graves' ophthalmopathy. CDR3s include the opening cysteine and the closing phenylalanine or tryptophan. A D gene is named only where the DNA matches it firmly. Rows may omit the clone size; those that give it use once, few, many or a size class.

v_gene	abundance	j_gene	d_gene	CDR3nt	CDR3aa
TRBV10-3	many	TRBJ1-2	TRBD1	TGTGCCATCAGTGAGCAGGGGGATAACTATGGCTACACCTTC	CAISEQGDNYGYTF
TRBV20-1	few	TRBJ1-4	-	TGCAGTGCGGGGGTTGAAAAACTGTTTTTT	CSAGVEKLFF
TRBV5-1	many	TRBJ2-1	-	TGCGCCAGCAGCTTCGGTTATGGAGATGAGCAGTTCTTC	CASSFGYGDEQFF
TRBV6-1	many	TRBJ1-1	-	TGTGCCACTCCGGGACAACCGAACACTGAAGCTTTCTTT	CATPGQPNTEAFF
TRBV12-3/TRBV12-4	many	TRBJ1-2	-	TGTGCCAGCAGTTTAGCGCCTGGGGGAGCTGGCTATGGCTACACCTTC	CASSLAPGGAGYGYTF
TRBV4-1	-	TRBJ2-7	-	TGCGCCAGCAGCCAAGAGGTACAACCCGTCTACGAGCAGTACTTC	CASSQEVQPVYEQYF
TRBV5-6	many	TRBJ1-2	-	TGTGCCAGCAGCTTGGACAGGAGGAATGACTATGGCTACACCTTC	CASSLDRRNDYGYTF
TRBV20-1	-	TRBJ1-6	-	TGCAGTGCTAGAGATTGGCGGGGAGGGTTAAATTCACCCCTCCACTTT	CSARDWRGGLNSPLHF
TRBV19	-	TRBJ1-5	TRBD1	TGTGCCAGTACGACCGGGACAGGGCTCCACTACAATCAGCCCCAGCATTTT	CASTTGTGLHYNQPQHF
TRBV7-3	many	TRBJ2-7	-	TGTGCCAGCAGCCCAGAAGGGAGCCGCGCCACCGGTTGGGAGCAGTACTTC	CASSPEGSRATGWEQYF
TRBV12-3/TRBV12-4	few	TRBJ2-1	TRBD2	TGTGCCAGCAGGGAGGCGGGGGGTGAGCAGTTCTTC	CASREAGGEQFF
TRBV7-9	-	TRBJ2-5	TRBD2	TGTGCCAGCAGCCCACGGACTAGCGGGAGGGGAGAGACCCAGTACTTC	CASSPRTSGRGETQYF
TRBV18	few	TRBJ1-3	TRBD1	TGTGCCAGCTCACCCGACAGGGGGATTGACACCATATATTTT	CASSPDRGIDTIYF
TRBV29-1	-	TRBJ1-2	TRBD1	TGCAGCGTGGACAGGGAAGGCTATGGCTACACCTTC	CSVDREGYGYTF
TRBV12-3/TRBV12-4	many	TRBJ1-1	TRBD1	TGTGCCAGCAGAACCCCCGAGACAGGGTTCATGAACACTGAAGCTTTCTTT	CASRTPETGFMNTEAFF
TRBV20-1	many	TRBJ1-2	-	TGCAGTGCTAGAGATCCGAGAATCGGCGGCTACACCTTC	CSARDPRIGGYTF
TRBV9	once	TRBJ2-2	TRBD1	TGTGCCAGCAGCGTAGTGACGGGACAGGGGAACACCGGGGAGCTGTTTTTT	CASSVVTGQGNTGELFF
TRBV24-1	-	TRBJ2-2	TRBD1	TGTGCCACCAGTGATGCGGGACAGGGGATTACCGGGGAGCTGTTTTTT	CATSDAGQGITGELFF
TRBV12-3/TRBV12-4	many	TRBJ2-7	TRBD1	TGTGCCAGCACCTCCGGACAGGGGGCCTACGAGCAGTACTTC	CASTSGQGAYEQYF
TRBV28	many	TRBJ2-7	TRBD1	TGTGCCAGCAGTTGGACAGGAGAGTCCTACGAGCAGTACTTC	CASSWTGESYEQYF
TRBV15	few	TRBJ2-7	-	TGTGCCACCAGCCCGCGGGACGGCTCCTACGAGCAGTACTTC	CATSPRDGSYEQYF
TRBV13	many	TRBJ2-1	-	TGTGCCAGCAGCCCCCGGTCGACCGCCGGGGACAATGAGCAGTTCTTC	CASSPRSTAGDNEQFF
TRBV28	many	TRBJ1-2	TRBD1	TGTGCCAGCAGTTCAACAGGGGGCTACGACTATGGCTACACCTTC	CASSSTGGYDYGYTF
TRBV5-1	-	TRBJ1-1	-	TGCGCCAGCAGACCCGGGATTGACACTGAAGCTTTCTTT	CASRPGIDTEAFF
TRBV5-1	many	TRBJ2-7	-	TGCGCCAGCGCTGTGGGGGAGAAATACGAGCAGTACTTC	CASAVGEKYEQYF
TRBV10-3	few	TRBJ1-1	-	TGTGCCATCAGTGAGGAGGGTGAAGCTTTCTTT	CAISEEGEAFF
TRBV20-1	many	TRBJ1-2	TRBD1	TGCAGTGCAAAAACAGGGGCGAAAGGCCTACGCTATGGCTACACCTTC	CSAKTGAKGLRYGYTF
TRBV28	-	TRBJ1-3	-	TGTGCCAGCAGTTTCCCTGGGACCAGCTCGAACACCATATATTTT	CASSFPGTSSNTIYF
TRBV10-3	many	TRBJ1-5	-	TGTGCCATCAGTGAGTCCGTTCAGAACACTCAGCCCCAGCATTTT	CAISESVQNTQPQHF
TRBV28	many	TRBJ1-1	-	TGTTCCACGGGGGGGCCCATGAACACTGAAGCTTTCTTT	CSTGGPMNTEAFF
TRBV14	few	TRBJ2-2	-	TGTGCCAGCAGCCAAATGAACACCGGGGAGCTGTTTTTT	CASSQMNTGELFF
TRBV3-1	many	TRBJ1-4	-	TGTGCCAGCAGCCTCCGCGGAGATGGCCAGAATGAAAAACTGTTTTTT	CASSLRGDGQNEKLFF
TRBV18	many	TRBJ2-7	-	TGTGCCAGCTCACCGGACAGTGGCGAGCAGTACTTC	CASSPDSGEQYF
TRBV9	many	TRBJ2-7	-	TGTGCCAGCAGCGTAGCGGTCAGGGACGAGCAGTACTTC	CASSVAVRDEQYF
TRBV7-9	many	TRBJ2-1	TRBD2	TGTGCCAGCAGCTCGCGGGCGGGGGGAAACAATGAGCAGTTCTTC	CASSSRAGGNNEQFF
TRBV6-1	-	TRBJ2-7	TRBD1	TGTGCCAGCGGGGGAAGGGACAGCTCCTACGAGCAGTACTTC	CASGGRDSSYEQYF
TRBV3-1	many	TRBJ1-5	-	TGTGCCAGCAGCCAAGACGCGGGTATGCCCCAGCATTTT	CASSQDAGMPQHF
TRBV2	many	TRBJ2-3	-	TGTGCCAGCATAGGTTCACCAGATACGCAGTATTTT	CASIGSPDTQYF
TRBV24-1	-	TRBJ2-5	TRBD1	TGTGCCACCAGTCGGACAGGGAACCAAGAGACCCAGTACTTC	CATSRTGNQETQYF
TRBV6-2/TRBV6-3	few	TRBJ2-7	TRBD1	TGTGCCAGCAGTTCCCGGCCAGGGGGATCCTACGAGCAGTACTTC	CASSSRPGGSYEQYF
TRBV18	few	TRBJ2-5	-	TGTGCCAGCTCACCACCGACTTTACAAGAGACCCAGTACTTC	CASSPPTLQETQYF
TRBV29-1	many	TRBJ2-7	-	TGCAGCGTTGAGTTGGACTCCGACTCCTACGAGCAGTACTTC	CSVELDSDSYEQYF
TRBV24-1	-	TRBJ1-2	-	TGTGCCACCAGTCCCTCCGGAGAGTATGGCTACACCTTC	CATSPSGEYGYTF
TRBV3-1	many	TRBJ2-7	TRBD2	TGTGCCAGCAGCCCGGGGGGAGAGGGAACGTACGAGCAGTACTTC	CASSPGGEGTYEQYF
TRBV15	few	TRBJ2-2	-	TGTGCCACCAGCAGTACCAGGGTAAACACCGGGGAGCTGTTTTTT	CATSSTRVNTGELFF
TRBV4-1	once	TRBJ1-6	-	TGCGCCAGCAGCCAAGGGGGCGGACTAATACGTTCACCCCTCCACTTT	CASSQGGGLIRSPLHF
TRBV27	few	TRBJ2-5	TRBD2	TGTGCCAGCAGTCAGACTAGCGGGGGGGGAGAGACCCAGTACTTC	CASSQTSGGGETQYF
TRBV20-1	-	TRBJ2-3	TRBD2	TGCAGTGCTCTAATGGGCTCCGGGGGGGATACGCAGTATTTT	CSALMGSGGDTQYF
TRBV19	-	TRBJ2-1	-	TGTGCCAGTAGCCCTATGCGGGGCAGTTCCTACAATGAGCAGTTCTTC	CASSPMRGSSYNEQFF
TRBV28	-	TRBJ1-5	-	TGTGCCAGCAGTTTTAGCCCCGGGACGGATAATCAGCCCCAGCATTTT	CASSFSPGTDNQPQHF
TRBV7-8	many	TRBJ1-1	-	TGTGCCAGCAGCCACAACAGGGCTACTGAAGCTTTCTTT	CASSHNRATEAFF
TRBV18	few	TRBJ1-1	-	TGTGCCAGCTCACCACCGACCAGAGAGAACACTGAAGCTTTCTTT	CASSPPTRENTEAFF
TRBV27	many	TRBJ1-6	TRBD1	TGTGCCAGCAGCACATTTGGTAGGGACAGAAATTCACCCCTCCACTTT	CASSTFGRDRNSPLHF